The 29 T cell receptor beta chains reported below all come from one sample, sequenced in a study of T cell responses to AZD1222 COVID-19 vaccine. The method was immunoSEQ multiplex PCR; TCRdb's version includes in-frame clones alone and lacks a portion of them. This table holds roughly 70,000 clones, less than 85% found once. Sequencing was performed on peripheral blood, taken on day 0 of AZD1222 vaccination. All receptors come from an adult in good health.

This clone was counted a single time. The gene calls are TRBV5-1 and TRBJ1-2, with 8 bases aligning to TRBD1. The J segment lost 8 bases and the V segment lost 0 bases, leaving 9 bases of the junction unmatched. The V gene's germline CDR1 is SGHRS and CDR2 YFSETQ. The CDR3 contains 15 residues. The CDR3 sequence is CASSLAGQAHEGYTF. CDR3 sequence (DNA): TGCGCCAGCAGCTTGGCGGGACAGGCCCACGAGGGCTACACCTTC.

This chain links TRBV2 with TRBJ2-5, with D possibly being TRBD1 (5 bases). The CDR3 is made up of 14 amino acids. CDR1 is SNHLY and CDR2 is FYNNEI in the germline V gene. V dropped 4 bases and J dropped 5 bases, with 14 bases sitting between them. The CDR3 coding sequence is TGTGCCAGCAGTGTCCAGGGTGGGTTGGAGACCCAGTACTTC. Translating gives CASSVQGGLETQYF.

The J gene is TRBJ2-7, the V gene TRBV6-5; D gene ambiguous. CDR1 MNHEY and CDR2 SVGAGI come from the germline V gene. Trimming removed 6 bases at V and 4 bases at J, with 10 bases between. CDR3 length equals 12 residues. CDR3 loop: CASRGNSYEQYF. The CDR3 nucleotides read TGTGCCAGCAGGGGGAACAGTTACGAGCAGTACTTC.

The chain couples TRBV19 to TRBJ1-1; D uncertain. Trimming removed 6 bases at V and 0 bases at J, with 14 bases between. This CDR3 comprises 15 residues. CDR1 LNHDA and CDR2 SQIVND come from the germline V gene (reference sequence). The CDR3 sequence is CASSPTPRMNTEAFF. Written as DNA, the CDR3 is TGTGCCAGTAGCCCAACCCCCAGGATGAACACTGAAGCTTTCTTT.

This chain joins TRBV27 and TRBJ1-1; D uncertain. CDR1 is MNHEY and CDR2 is SMNVEV in the germline V gene (reference sequence). The CDR3 sequence is 13 residues long. V was cut by 1 base and J by 3 bases, with 6 bases left in between. This CDR3 is CASSLWRDTEAFF. The DNA for the CDR3 is TGTGCCAGCAGTTTATGGAGAGACACTGAAGCTTTCTTT.

The chain uses TRBV29-1 and TRBJ1-2, with D maybe TRBD1 (5 bases). The V gene's germline CDR1 is SQVTM and CDR2 ANQGSEA. CDR3 length: 12 amino acids. The V gene lost 7 bases and the J gene lost 8 bases, with 17 bases spanning the gap. CDR3 DNA: TGCAGCGCCCTGACAGAAGTAATGGGCTACACCTTC. Its translation: CSALTEVMGYTF.

The V call is TRBV11-2, the J call TRBJ1-1; 8 bases agree with TRBD1. V shed 5 bases and J 3 bases; nucleotides not matched to a gene: 8. The CDR3 runs 15 residues. From germline, CDR1 is SGHAT and CDR2 FQNNGV. Here the CDR3 DNA reads TGTGCCAGCAGCCTCGGACAGGGTGGTTACACTGAAGCTTTCTTT. Amino acid sequence: CASSLGQGGYTEAFF.

This clone was seen more than once but under ten times. The chain recombines TRBV28 with TRBJ1-2, with TRBD1 identical over 7 bases. V was clipped by 6 bases and J by 4 bases; unmatched bases: 5. This CDR3 has 13 residues. Germline CDR1 MDHEN, CDR2 SYDVKM. The CDR3, as DNA: TGTGCCAGCAGCCCTAACAGGGGCTATGGCTACACCTTC. Amino acids: CASSPNRGYGYTF.

This chain links TRBV2 with TRBJ2-5; the match to TRBD2 covers 7 bases. Trimming cost V 2 bases and J 5 bases; bases outside gene matches: 5. Germline lookup yields CDR1 SNHLY and CDR2 FYNNEI. The CDR3 spans 14 residues. CDR3 protein: CASSEQGGYETQYF. CDR3 bases: TGTGCCAGCAGTGAACAGGGAGGGTACGAGACCCAGTACTTC.

The V call is TRBV19, the J call TRBJ1-1, with D maybe TRBD1 (5 bases). Trimming pared 6 bases from V and 4 bases from J, leaving 15 bases between. Germline CDR1 reads LNHDA; CDR2 reads SQIVND (reference sequence). The CDR3 runs to 14 residues. CDR3 coding DNA: TGTGCCAGTAGCCTCTCTATGGGGGGCACTGAAGCTTTCTTT. Translation gives CASSLSMGGTEAFF.

The V gene is TRBV27, the J gene TRBJ1-2; TRBD1 matches at 8 bases. The J segment lost 10 bases and the V segment lost 2 bases, leaving 9 bases of the junction unmatched. Germline V lookup: CDR1 MNHEY, CDR2 SMNVEV (reference sequence). This CDR3 contains 14 residues. The CDR3 protein is CASSLGDRPLSYTF. In DNA form, the CDR3 reads TGTGCCAGCAGTTTAGGGGACAGGCCGTTGTCCTACACCTTC.

V is TRBV25-1 and J is TRBJ2-3; TRBD2 aligns across 9 bases. CDR1 is MGHDK and CDR2 is SYGVNS in the germline V gene. This CDR3 comprises 15 residues. V shed 5 bases and J 6 bases; nucleotides not matched to a gene: 9. In nucleotides, the CDR3 is TGTGCCAGCAGTCCGGGGACTAGCCCCAGGGATACGCAGTATTTT. It is translated as CASSPGTSPRDTQYF.

As for this clone: The CDR3 carries no conserved terminal phenylalanine or tryptophan, so it likely arises from a read error. The DNA is omitted, as the CDR3 cannot be located on it reliably, and the CDR3 follows TCRdb's listing. The CDR3 is CASSLSRSPGQGWDLWLHL. The gene calls are TRBV7-3 and TRBJ1-2; the D segment call TRBD1 is taken from the table without a DNA check. The V gene's germline CDR1 is SGHTA and CDR2 FQGTGA. The CDR3 is 19 residues long, counting both termini.

The chain couples TRBV6-5 to TRBJ1-1; D gene unclear. Germline CDR1 and CDR2: MNHEY and SVGAGI. The CDR3 runs 12 residues. Trimming took off 6 bases at V and 2 bases at J, with 7 bases between the two ends. The CDR3 loop reads CASRWGNTEAFF. For the CDR3, the DNA is TGTGCCAGCAGGTGGGGAAACACTGAAGCTTTCTTT.

The count of this clone is one. The chain couples TRBV18 to TRBJ2-7; maybe TRBD1 (5 bases). The CDR3 runs 14 residues. V lost 2 bases, J lost 3 bases, and 11 bases lay in between. Germline V gene data show CDR1 as KGHSH and CDR2 as LQKENI. The CDR3 sequence is CASSPGPGIYEQYF. The CDR3 DNA reads as TGTGCCAGCTCACCAGGTCCAGGGATCTACGAGCAGTACTTC.

The rearrangement links TRBV6-1 to TRBJ1-2, with D unresolved. Germline V gene sequence: CDR1 MNHNS, CDR2 SASEGT. This CDR3 has 12 amino acids. The V end lost 1 base, the J end lost 11 bases, and 11 bases lay between the germline ends. The CDR3 DNA sequence: TGTGCCAGCAGTGAAGTAGAGAGAGATTACACCTTC. Translating it yields CASSEVERDYTF.

This chain joins TRBV7-8 and TRBJ2-1; 8 bases match TRBD2. In germline, CDR1 is SGHVS, CDR2 FQNEAQ. The CDR3 spans 14 residues. V shed 5 bases and J 6 bases; nucleotides not matched to a gene: 6. The DNA of the CDR3 is TGTGCCAGCAGCCGGGGGGGACTGCCCAATGAGCAGTTCTTC. The encoded protein is CASSRGGLPNEQFF.

This chain joins TRBV6-5 and TRBJ2-4, with D possibly TRBD1 on 6 matching bases. CDR3 length: 13 residues. V shed 6 bases and J shed 9 bases, with 15 bases lying between them. CDR1 and CDR2 (germline): MNHEY, SVGAGI. The CDR3 DNA sequence: TGTGCCAGCAGCGGACAGCCCGGTGGCATTCAGTACTTC. This gives the protein CASSGQPGGIQYF.

This rearrangement joins TRBV5-8 to TRBJ1-1; D is ambiguous. Germline V gene data show CDR1 as SGHTS and CDR2 as YDEGEE. The CDR3 consists of 14 residues. V was shortened by 2 bases and J by 1 base, with 9 bases between the two germline ends. CDR3 sequence: CASSFYGKNTEAFF. For the CDR3, the DNA is TGTGCCAGCAGCTTCTACGGAAAGAACACTGAAGCTTTCTTT.

The rearrangement uses TRBV5-1 and TRBJ1-1, with TRBD1 matching over 10 bases. CDR1 and CDR2 (germline): SGHRS, YFSETQ. The CDR3 consists of 15 residues. After removal of 0 bases from V and 6 bases from J, the junction contained 5 bases not matched to a gene. The CDR3 sequence: CASSLGQGAFAEAFF. The CDR3 bases are TGCGCCAGCAGCTTGGGACAGGGGGCGTTCGCTGAAGCTTTCTTT. Combining the CDR3 with reference TRBV5-1 and TRBJ1-1 gives the whole variable domain KAGVTQTPRYLIKTRGQQVTLSCSPISGHRSVSWYQQTPGQGLQFLFEYFSETQRNKGNFPGRFSGRQFSNSRSEMNVSTLELGDSALYLCASSLGQGAFAEAFFGQGTRLTVV.

The chain combines TRBV6-6 with TRBJ1-5; unclear D gene. The CDR3 contains 16 residues. V was shortened by 0 bases and J by 4 bases, with 13 bases between the two germline ends. The V gene's germline CDR1 is MNHNY and CDR2 SVGAGI (reference sequence). Here the CDR3 reads CASSYSWGVENQPQHF. The CDR3 DNA follows: TGTGCCAGCAGTTACTCCTGGGGAGTAGAGAATCAGCCCCAGCATTTT.

About this clone itself: Additional DNA sequences in this sample encode the identical CDR3. The chain combines TRBV19 with TRBJ1-5; D gene unclear. Trimming took 2 bases from V and 4 from J, leaving 6 bases between them. The CDR3 runs to 13 residues. CDR1 is LNHDA, CDR2 SQIVND, per germline (reference sequence). CDR3 amino acids: CASSIPGNQPQHF. CDR3 DNA sequence: TGTGCCAGTAGTATACCGGGGAATCAGCCCCAGCATTTT. Supplemented by reference TRBV19 and TRBJ1-5, the full variable domain reads DGGITQSPKYLFRKEGQNVTLSCEQNLNHDAMYWYRQDPGQGLRLIYYSQIVNDFQKGDIAEGYSVSREKKESFPLTVTSAQKNPTAFYLCASSIPGNQPQHFGDGTRLSIL.

CDR3 nucleotides: TGTGCCAGCAGCCCCCTAGGCGTGGTGGGGGGCGAGCAGTACTTC. Protein: CASSPLGVVGGEQYF. This chain connects TRBV11-2 to TRBJ2-7; TRBD2 might be the D (6 bases). The CDR3 loop spans 15 amino acids. Trimming pared 5 bases from V and 6 bases from J, leaving 20 bases between. Germline V gives CDR1 SGHAT, CDR2 FQNNGV.

The chain couples TRBV25-1 to TRBJ2-3, with D unresolved. The CDR3 spans 13 residues. Germline V gene sequence: CDR1 MGHDK, CDR2 SYGVNS. Trimming cost V 0 bases and J 1 base, with 2 bases left between them. The CDR3 loop is CASSEYGTDTQYF. CDR3 coding DNA: TGTGCCAGCAGTGAATATGGCACAGATACGCAGTATTTT.

The chain carries TRBV27 and TRBJ1-1; 10 nucleotides agree with TRBD1. CDR3 length: 13 amino acids. Germline values: CDR1 MNHEY, CDR2 SMNVEV (reference sequence). Unmatched junction bases numbered 3, after V lost 4 bases and J lost 7 bases. The CDR3 DNA reads as TGTGCCAGCAGTTGGACAGGGGGAAATGAAGCTTTCTTT. Translation gives CASSWTGGNEAFF.

Concerning this clone itself: Other nucleotide sequences in the sample specify the same CDR3. The chain recombines TRBV29-1 with TRBJ2-3, with TRBD1 identical over 10 bases. Unmatched junction bases numbered 1, after V lost 6 bases and J lost 1 base. The CDR3 totals 13 residues. Germline lookup yields CDR1 SQVTM and CDR2 ANQGSEA. The DNA of the CDR3 is TGCAGCGTAGGGACAGGGGGCACAGATACGCAGTATTTT. Its translation is CSVGTGGTDTQYF.

CDR3 sequence: CAWSGGLITGELFF. The CDR3 DNA is TGTGCCTGGAGCGGGGGGTTAATCACCGGGGAGCTGTTTTTT. J is TRBJ2-2 and V is TRBV30; 7 bases map to TRBD2. The ends lost 3 bases at V and 4 bases at J; junction bases unmatched: 5. CDR1 GTSNPN and CDR2 SVGIG come from the germline V gene (reference sequence). The CDR3 sequence is 14 residues long.

The count of this clone is one. The chain couples TRBV5-1 to TRBJ1-6; the D gene is possibly TRBD1 (5 bases). The CDR3 has 16 residues. V lost 3 bases, J lost 10 bases, and 20 bases lay in between. Germline V gene lookup returns CDR1 SGHRS and CDR2 YFSETQ. The CDR3 nucleotides read TGCGCCAGCAGCTCCCGGGACGCTGGCGGGGTGTCACCCCTCCACTTT. This gives the protein CASSSRDAGGVSPLHF.

This clone was observed once. V usage is TRBV5-8 and J usage is TRBJ2-5, with 7 nucleotides matching TRBD1. The germline CDR1 and CDR2 sequences are SGHTS and YDEGEE. This CDR3 spans 14 amino acids. V shed 4 bases and J 1 base; nucleotides not matched to a gene: 4. The CDR3 DNA reads TGTGCCAGCAGCCAAAGGACAGGCCAAGAGACCCAGTACTTC. Its protein product is CASSQRTGQETQYF.